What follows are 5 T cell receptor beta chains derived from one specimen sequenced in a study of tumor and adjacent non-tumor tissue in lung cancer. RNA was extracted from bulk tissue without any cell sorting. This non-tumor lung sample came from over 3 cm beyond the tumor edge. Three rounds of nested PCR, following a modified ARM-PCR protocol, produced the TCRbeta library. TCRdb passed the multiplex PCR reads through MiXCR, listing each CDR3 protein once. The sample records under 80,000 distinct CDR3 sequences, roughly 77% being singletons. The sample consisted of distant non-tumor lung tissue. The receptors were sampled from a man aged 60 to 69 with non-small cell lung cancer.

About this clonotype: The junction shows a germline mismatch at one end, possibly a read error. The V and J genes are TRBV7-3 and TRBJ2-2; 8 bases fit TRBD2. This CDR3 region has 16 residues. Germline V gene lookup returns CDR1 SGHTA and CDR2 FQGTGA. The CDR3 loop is CASSPRGGTNTGELLF. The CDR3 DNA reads TGTGCCAGCAGCCCCCGGGGGGGGACGAACACCGGGGAGCTGTTGTTT.

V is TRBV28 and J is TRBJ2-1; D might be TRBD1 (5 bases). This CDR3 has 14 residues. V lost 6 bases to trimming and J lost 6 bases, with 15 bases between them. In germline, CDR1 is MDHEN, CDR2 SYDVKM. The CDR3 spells CASSPRGAFNEQFF. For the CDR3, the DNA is TGTGCCAGCAGCCCTAGGGGTGCCTTCAATGAGCAGTTCTTC.

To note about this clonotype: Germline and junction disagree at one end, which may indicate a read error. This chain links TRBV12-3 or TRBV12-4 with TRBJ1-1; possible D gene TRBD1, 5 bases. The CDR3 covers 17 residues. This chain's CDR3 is CASSFTPGPGVKTKAFF. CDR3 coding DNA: TGTGCTAGCAGTTTTACCCCGGGCCCGGGGGTGAAGACTAAAGCTTTCTTT.

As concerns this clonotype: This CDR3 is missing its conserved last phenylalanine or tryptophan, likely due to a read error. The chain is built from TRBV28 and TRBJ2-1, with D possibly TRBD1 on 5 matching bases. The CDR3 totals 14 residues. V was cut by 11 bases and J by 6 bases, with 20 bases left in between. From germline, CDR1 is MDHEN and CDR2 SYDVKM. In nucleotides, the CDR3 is TGTGCCTCGCAGGGAACAACAAGCTTCAATGAGCAGTTCTCC. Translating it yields CASQGTTSFNEQFS.

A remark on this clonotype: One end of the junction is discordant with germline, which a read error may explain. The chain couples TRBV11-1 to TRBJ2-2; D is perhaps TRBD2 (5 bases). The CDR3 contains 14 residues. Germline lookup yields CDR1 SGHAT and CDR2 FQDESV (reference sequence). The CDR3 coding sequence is TGTGCCAGTAGCTATACTAGTGGCACCGGTGTGTTGTTTTTT. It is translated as CASSYTSGTGVLFF.